This is a list of T cell receptor beta chains from one sample in a study of blood T cell repertoires in COVID-19. Some clones are missing from TCRdb's copy, which holds only in-frame ones; the method was immunoSEQ multiplex PCR. The repertoire has about 360,000 clones, approximately 82% of them found once; the top ten carry under 3%. The sequenced sample was peripheral blood. These receptor sequences come from a man in his thirties or forties with active or convalescent COVID-19. Both conserved end residues are part of each CDR3. Each record gives: V gene, J gene, CDR3 protein.

v_call: TRBV5-1
j_call: TRBJ2-3
cdr3_aa: CASSFSGGSTDTQYF

v_call: TRBV6-5
j_call: TRBJ2-1
cdr3_aa: CASRRSSGGYNEQFF

v_call: TRBV4-2
j_call: TRBJ1-2
cdr3_aa: CASSQEEERGRKDGYTF

v_call: TRBV12-3/TRBV12-4
j_call: TRBJ1-2
cdr3_aa: CASSWASFYGYTF

v_call: TRBV5-1
j_call: TRBJ2-2
cdr3_aa: CASIPGSGTSGGSNTGELFF

v_call: TRBV7-3
j_call: TRBJ2-5
cdr3_aa: CASSLLGLGETQYF

v_call: TRBV18
j_call: TRBJ1-1
cdr3_aa: CASSLAAYGTGVATEAFF

v_call: TRBV5-1
j_call: TRBJ2-1
cdr3_aa: CASSLGLAGILSYNEQFF

v_call: TRBV19
j_call: TRBJ2-7
cdr3_aa: CASSLGGEPYEQYF

v_call: TRBV5-1
j_call: TRBJ2-7
cdr3_aa: CASSSLSGSHEQYF

v_call: TRBV7-9
j_call: TRBJ2-3
cdr3_aa: CASSLMGLLVDTQYF

v_call: TRBV12-3/TRBV12-4
j_call: TRBJ1-3
cdr3_aa: CASKEFTGNTIYF

v_call: TRBV7-6
j_call: TRBJ2-2
cdr3_aa: CASSLMTAETGELFF

v_call: TRBV21-1
j_call: TRBJ2-7
cdr3_aa: CARTGFPYEQYF

v_call: TRBV7-2
j_call: TRBJ1-4
cdr3_aa: CASSLDGQGTRKLFF

v_call: TRBV7-3
j_call: TRBJ2-5
cdr3_aa: CASSPSGSDQETQYF

v_call: TRBV6-2/TRBV6-3
j_call: TRBJ2-5
cdr3_aa: CASSGLRGLQETQYF

v_call: TRBV6-2/TRBV6-3
j_call: TRBJ1-3
cdr3_aa: CASSFGQFSGNTIYF

v_call: TRBV21-1
j_call: TRBJ1-2
cdr3_aa: CASDGGGYTF

v_call: TRBV9
j_call: TRBJ2-3
cdr3_aa: CASSASGPYTDTQYF

v_call: TRBV7-9
j_call: TRBJ2-7
cdr3_aa: CASSYPGQGYEQYF

v_call: TRBV19
j_call: TRBJ1-3
cdr3_aa: CASRNKGQGLVRNTIYF

v_call: TRBV29-1
j_call: TRBJ2-2
cdr3_aa: CSARTATGELFF

v_call: TRBV7-2
j_call: TRBJ1-1
cdr3_aa: CASSPGLTNTEAFF

v_call: TRBV7-2
j_call: TRBJ1-1
cdr3_aa: CASSPRQTGRPEAFF

v_call: TRBV5-4
j_call: TRBJ1-1
cdr3_aa: CASSFLMGPNTEAFF

v_call: TRBV6-5
j_call: TRBJ2-1
cdr3_aa: CATRTSGSDEQFF

v_call: TRBV6-5
j_call: TRBJ1-2
cdr3_aa: CASMQTPTYGYTF

v_call: TRBV27
j_call: TRBJ1-1
cdr3_aa: CASTPGDRGAAEAFF

v_call: TRBV7-2
j_call: TRBJ2-1
cdr3_aa: CASSYLGLAGYNEQFF

v_call: TRBV5-1
j_call: TRBJ2-2
cdr3_aa: CASSWGLVPTLNTGELFF

v_call: TRBV10-3
j_call: TRBJ2-1
cdr3_aa: CAIRPGLASEQFF

v_call: TRBV10-3
j_call: TRBJ1-5
cdr3_aa: CASSAVKQEQPQHF

v_call: TRBV15
j_call: TRBJ1-1
cdr3_aa: CATSTDRARNTEAFF

v_call: TRBV30
j_call: TRBJ1-4
cdr3_aa: CAGERGQGSTNEKLFF

v_call: TRBV30
j_call: TRBJ1-5
cdr3_aa: CAWSPGTPSGAQHF

v_call: TRBV4-2
j_call: TRBJ1-2
cdr3_aa: CASSQEGFSGGGYGYTF

v_call: TRBV6-2/TRBV6-3
j_call: TRBJ2-5
cdr3_aa: CASSYGGGAGETQYF

v_call: TRBV19
j_call: TRBJ1-5
cdr3_aa: CASSMGRDQPQHF

v_call: TRBV18
j_call: TRBJ2-1
cdr3_aa: CASSPRQSSYNEQFF

v_call: TRBV28
j_call: TRBJ1-3
cdr3_aa: CASFVSGNTIYF

v_call: TRBV27
j_call: TRBJ2-2
cdr3_aa: CASSYGGVPGELFF

v_call: TRBV29-1
j_call: TRBJ2-7
cdr3_aa: CAGGERVAEQYF

v_call: TRBV7-2
j_call: TRBJ2-5
cdr3_aa: CASSWGLAGETQYF

v_call: TRBV28
j_call: TRBJ1-6
cdr3_aa: CASSLLGQGAAHSPLHF

v_call: TRBV7-9
j_call: TRBJ1-6
cdr3_aa: CASSLGRAYNSPLHF

v_call: TRBV7-2
j_call: TRBJ1-1
cdr3_aa: CASSLDNTREAFF

v_call: TRBV30
j_call: TRBJ2-7
cdr3_aa: CAWRAGVGYEQYF

v_call: TRBV15
j_call: TRBJ1-6
cdr3_aa: CATSFRDRDTSPLHF

v_call: TRBV27
j_call: TRBJ2-7
cdr3_aa: CASSLSRQGALTEQYF

v_call: TRBV11-2
j_call: TRBJ2-7
cdr3_aa: CASSPSSRAYEQYF

v_call: TRBV6-4
j_call: TRBJ2-5
cdr3_aa: CASSVNGANQETQYF

v_call: TRBV7-9
j_call: TRBJ1-1
cdr3_aa: CASSFRTGGDTEAFF

v_call: TRBV18
j_call: TRBJ2-7
cdr3_aa: CASSQEGYEQYF

v_call: TRBV4-1
j_call: TRBJ1-5
cdr3_aa: CASSQAFGFNRYSNQPQHF

v_call: TRBV2
j_call: TRBJ1-6
cdr3_aa: CGGGIGLMGRNSPLHF

v_call: TRBV18
j_call: TRBJ1-5
cdr3_aa: CASSPESGGARQPQHF

v_call: TRBV30
j_call: TRBJ2-7
cdr3_aa: CAWSRQGGYEQYF

v_call: TRBV2
j_call: TRBJ2-3
cdr3_aa: CASSLPTDRAEDTQYF

v_call: TRBV4-3
j_call: TRBJ2-7
cdr3_aa: CASSHWGDCYEQYF